The present T cell receptor (beta chain) was sequenced within a study of blood T cell repertoires in COVID-19. The overall study: Acute and convalescent COVID-19 specimens originated in the United States, Italy and Spain. Sources were T cells, B-cell-depleted T cells, or PBMCs; the material itself was cDNA or gDNA.

The table came from immunoSEQ multiplex PCR; TCRdb's copy has only in-frame clones and leaves some out. The repertoire holds hundreds of thousands of clones, with about four fifths as singletons. Germline CDR1 MNHEY, CDR2 SVGAGI. The CDR3 is 14 residues long. Trimming left V 5 bases short and J 4 bases short, with 14 bases between. The J gene is TRBJ1-2, the V gene TRBV6-5; D is perhaps TRBD1 (5 bases). This TCR was sampled from a woman older than 75 with acute or convalescent COVID-19. Sequencing input: peripheral blood. The CDR3, as DNA: TGTGCCAGCAGTCCAGGGCTAGGTCCCTATGGCTACACCTTC. As protein: CASSPGLGPYGYTF.